One sample yielded the 32 T cell receptor beta chains listed below, sequenced in a study of OX40 agonist ivuxolimab in advanced cancers. Repertoires were generated with immunoSEQ multiplex PCR, while TCRdb's copy carries only in-frame clones and drops some. The table records about 17,000 clones, 85% to 90% of them present only once. Sample: CD4+ or CD8+ T cells sorted from blood, taken in a trial of the OX40 agonist ivuxolimab. The origin of the receptors is an adult with an advanced solid tumor such as melanoma, head and neck, liver or kidney cancer.

The chain has TRBV6-4 and TRBJ2-1; 7 positions agree with TRBD1. Germline V lookup: CDR1 MRHNA, CDR2 SNTAGT. The CDR3 totals 13 residues. V lost 10 bases to trimming and J lost 8 bases; unmatched junction nucleotides: 11. For the CDR3, the DNA is TGTGCCACCACGACAGGGACCAGCGATGAGCAGTTCTTC. It yields the protein CATTTGTSDEQFF.

This chain uses TRBV6-5 with TRBJ1-6, with D uncertain. Germline CDR1 is MNHEY and CDR2 is SVGAGI. Trimming shortened V by 6 bases and J by 7 bases, and 7 bases separated the two germline ends. The CDR3 runs 12 residues. Here the CDR3 reads CASRGGNSPLHF. CDR3 coding DNA: TGTGCCAGCAGGGGCGGGAATTCACCCCTCCACTTT.

The chain joins TRBV7-9 to TRBJ2-1; 13 nucleotides match TRBD2. Losses at the gene ends were 5 bases for V and 7 bases for J; bases not matched to a gene: 2. This CDR3 contains 14 residues. Per germline, CDR1 SEHNR and CDR2 FQNEAQ (reference sequence). The CDR3 loop is CASSRLAGGNEQFF. CDR3 nucleotides: TGTGCCAGCAGCCGACTAGCGGGAGGAAATGAGCAGTTCTTC.

The rearrangement uses TRBV27 and TRBJ2-7, with D possibly being TRBD1 (5 bases). The CDR3 extends over 14 amino acids. Trimming pared 7 bases from V and 3 bases from J, leaving 16 bases between. From germline, CDR1 is MNHEY and CDR2 SMNVEV (reference sequence). The CDR3 spells CASTPSTAHYEQYF. CDR3 bases: TGTGCCAGCACCCCGTCGACAGCCCACTACGAGCAGTACTTC.

The gene calls are TRBV5-5 and TRBJ2-1; TRBD2 is a possible D gene (6 bases). Germline V gene data show CDR1 as SGHKS and CDR2 as YYEKEE (reference sequence). Trimming left V 4 bases short and J 7 bases short, with 18 bases between. The CDR3 runs 15 residues. The CDR3 DNA reads as TGTGCCAGCAGCCCCGCTCCGGGAGCGATGAATGAGCAGTTCTTC. As protein: CASSPAPGAMNEQFF.

J is TRBJ1-2 and V is TRBV6-1; TRBD1 matches at 7 bases. The junction had 5 bases not matched to a gene; V was cut back by 0 bases and J by 4 bases. Germline V gene sequence: CDR1 MNHNS, CDR2 SASEGT. CDR3 size: 15 residues. The CDR3 sequence is CASSEAEEGAYGYTF. In DNA form, the CDR3 reads TGTGCCAGCAGTGAAGCGGAGGAGGGGGCCTATGGCTACACCTTC.

The chain carries TRBV11-2 and TRBJ2-1, with TRBD1 as a possible D gene (6 bases). CDR3 length: 18 amino acids. Germline values: CDR1 SGHAT, CDR2 FQNNGV. The V and J ends lost 3 bases and 4 bases respectively, with 22 bases between them. CDR3 loop: CASSFGQLRLRDYNEQFF. Written as DNA, the CDR3 is TGTGCCAGCAGCTTTGGACAGCTCCGACTGAGGGATTACAATGAGCAGTTCTTC.

The J gene is TRBJ2-1, the V gene TRBV2; D not certain. Germline V gene sequence: CDR1 SNHLY, CDR2 FYNNEI. Trimming cost V 7 bases and J 10 bases, with 2 bases left between them. The CDR3 runs 8 residues. The CDR3 loop reads CASTEQFF. The CDR3 DNA is TGTGCCAGCACCGAGCAGTTCTTC.

The gene calls are TRBV7-8 and TRBJ1-2; TRBD1 might be the D (6 bases). This CDR3 comprises 12 residues. Germline CDR1 reads SGHVS; CDR2 reads FQNEAQ. V was clipped by 3 bases and J by 6 bases, with 8 bases between them. The DNA for the CDR3 is TGTGCCAGCAGCTTGGCAGGGGATGGCTACACCTTC. Translated: CASSLAGDGYTF.

This chain connects TRBV30 to TRBJ2-1, with TRBD2 matching over 11 bases. J was trimmed by 0 bases and V by 4 bases; bases with no gene match: 8. CDR1 is GTSNPN and CDR2 is SVGIG in the germline V gene (reference sequence). The CDR3 runs 17 residues. The CDR3 here is CAWTPSGGPGSYNEQFF. In nucleotides, the CDR3 is TGTGCCTGGACCCCTAGCGGGGGGCCGGGCTCCTACAATGAGCAGTTCTTC.

The V and J genes are TRBV5-6 and TRBJ2-3; D perhaps matches TRBD2 (6 bases). Germline-derived CDR1 and CDR2 are SGHDT and YYEEEE. The CDR3 spans 16 residues. Trimming took off 1 base at V and 0 bases at J, with 12 bases between the two ends. CDR3 protein: CASSLTFSGSTDTQYF. CDR3 in DNA: TGTGCCAGCAGCTTGACCTTTAGCGGTAGCACAGATACGCAGTATTTT.

The V gene is TRBV6-5, the J gene TRBJ2-2; 9 bases line up with TRBD2. CDR3 size: 15 residues. The V segment lost 5 bases and the J segment 2 bases; nucleotides outside the gene matches: 3. Germline lookup yields CDR1 MNHEY and CDR2 SVGAGI. CDR3 residues: CASSSSGGNTGELFF. The CDR3 DNA sequence: TGTGCCAGCAGTAGTAGCGGGGGAAACACCGGGGAGCTGTTTTTT.

The CDR3 DNA follows: TGTGCCAGCAGCCCCACAGCGGCCTACAATGAGCAGTTCTTC. This gives the protein CASSPTAAYNEQFF. The genes are TRBV4-2 and TRBJ2-1; tentatively, D is TRBD2 (5 bases). The CDR3 is 14 amino acids. Trimming left V 4 bases short and J 2 bases short, with 9 bases between. CDR1 is LGHNA and CDR2 is YNFKEQ in the germline V gene.

V is TRBV11-2 and J is TRBJ2-7; TRBD2 matches 10 bases. Per germline, CDR1 SGHAT and CDR2 FQNNGV. The V segment lost 3 bases and the J segment 5 bases; nucleotides outside the gene matches: 10. The CDR3 totals 16 residues. The CDR3 protein is CASSFLELAGDHEQYF. CDR3 DNA: TGTGCCAGCAGCTTCCTCGAGCTAGCGGGAGATCACGAGCAGTACTTC. Complete variable domain (other parts from reference TRBV11-2 and TRBJ2-7): EAGVAQSPRYKIIEKRQSVAFWCNPISGHATLYWYQQILGQGPKLLIQFQNNGVVDDSQLPKDRFSAERLKGVDSTLKIQPAKLEDSAVYLCASSFLELAGDHEQYFGPGTRLTVT.

This rearrangement joins TRBV7-9 to TRBJ2-1; TRBD1 or TRBD2 may be the D gene (6 bases each). Germline V gives CDR1 SEHNR, CDR2 FQNEAQ (reference sequence). This CDR3 has 15 amino acids. Trimming pared 1 base from V and 8 bases from J, leaving 15 bases between. CDR3 sequence (DNA): TGTGCCAGCAGCTTAGAGGGGGGCCCCGGAGATGAGCAGTTCTTC. This codes for CASSLEGGPGDEQFF. Drawing the rest from reference TRBV7-9 and TRBJ2-1, the complete variable domain is DTGVSQNPRHKITKRGQNVTFRCDPISEHNRLYWYRQTLGQGPEFLTYFQNEAQLEKSRLLSDRFSAERPKGSFSTLEIQRTEQGDSAMYLCASSLEGGPGDEQFFGPGTRLTVL.

This chain uses TRBV27 with TRBJ1-1; D gene unclear. The germline V gene encodes CDR1 MNHEY and CDR2 SMNVEV (reference sequence). V shed 3 bases and J shed 6 bases, with 8 bases lying between them. The length of the CDR3 is 12 residues. Here the CDR3 reads CASSFPGAEAFF. The CDR3 DNA follows: TGTGCCAGCAGTTTCCCGGGCGCTGAAGCTTTCTTT.

J is TRBJ2-7 and V is TRBV13; 9 bases agree with TRBD1. Unmatched junction bases numbered 10, after V lost 7 bases and J lost 0 bases. Germline V gene data show CDR1 as PRHDT and CDR2 as FYEKMQ (reference sequence). This CDR3 is 16 amino acids long. The CDR3, as DNA: TGTGCCAGCACCCGAGGGGGGGGACAGGGCTCCTACGAGCAGTACTTC. Translation: CASTRGGGQGSYEQYF.

V and J are TRBV4-3 and TRBJ2-7; 8 bases align to TRBD1. Per the germline V gene, CDR1 is LGHNA and CDR2 is YSLEER. The CDR3 is made up of 14 amino acids. Trimming took 4 bases from V and 1 from J; bases not matched to a gene: 3. CDR3 nucleotide sequence: TGCGCCAGCAGCCCTGGGACAGGATCCTACGAGCAGTACTTC. Translated, it gives CASSPGTGSYEQYF.

The V call is TRBV25-1, the J call TRBJ2-2; D perhaps matches TRBD2 (6 bases). CDR1 is MGHDK, CDR2 SYGVNS, per germline. The CDR3 has 16 residues. Deletions cut 0 bases from V and 6 bases from J, with 14 bases between. The CDR3 DNA follows: TGTGCCAGCAGTGAATACGGGGGAGTGGGGGCCGGGGAGCTGTTTTTT. Protein: CASSEYGGVGAGELFF.

Here the CDR3 reads CASSPEVSWAQYF. The CDR3 DNA reads TGTGCCAGCTCACCCGAAGTCTCCTGGGCGCAGTATTTT. The chain uses TRBV18 and TRBJ2-3, with no clear D. Germline CDR1 KGHSH, CDR2 LQKENI. V lost 3 bases to trimming and J lost 10 bases, with 14 bases between them. The CDR3 loop spans 13 amino acids.

This clone has a handful of counts. This rearrangement joins TRBV15 to TRBJ1-2; TRBD1 is a possible D gene (5 bases). Trimming shortened V by 0 bases and J by 6 bases, and 14 bases separated the two germline ends. The CDR3 has 15 residues. Per germline, CDR1 LNHNV and CDR2 YYDKDF (reference sequence). DNA of the CDR3: TGTGCCACCAGCAGAGATAAAGGGCCAGGGAATGGCTACACCTTC. Residues: CATSRDKGPGNGYTF.

Written as DNA, the CDR3 is TGTGCCAGCAGCCAAGAACTAGCGGGGGTGCCCGCCACAGATACGCAGTATTTT. Protein: CASSQELAGVPATDTQYF. V and J are TRBV4-2 and TRBJ2-3, with 11 bases fitting TRBD2. The CDR3 runs 18 residues. Germline V gene sequence: CDR1 LGHNA, CDR2 YNFKEQ. The junction had 7 bases not matched to a gene; V was cut back by 0 bases and J by 2 bases.

This clone showed up just once. The V gene is TRBV5-1, the J gene TRBJ2-3; D is unresolved. Trimming removed 0 bases at V and 6 bases at J, with 2 bases between. The CDR3 runs to 11 residues. Germline V lookup: CDR1 SGHRS, CDR2 YFSETQ. CDR3 DNA sequence: TGCGCCAGCAGCTTGGGGGATACGCAGTATTTT. Translation gives CASSLGDTQYF.

This chain's CDR3 is CASSHKRQPSDEQYF. The DNA of the CDR3 is TGTGCCAGCAGTCACAAAAGACAACCTTCGGACGAGCAGTACTTC. The genes are TRBV6-1 and TRBJ2-7; D gene uncertain. Trimming took 5 bases from V and 5 from J, leaving 19 bases between them. Germline V gives CDR1 MNHNS, CDR2 SASEGT. The CDR3 consists of 15 residues.

CDR3 region: CAWSGDRLQETQYF. Written as DNA, the CDR3 is TGTGCCTGGAGTGGGGACAGGCTCCAAGAGACCCAGTACTTC. The chain has TRBV30 and TRBJ2-5, with 8 bases aligning to TRBD1. Trimming took 1 base from V and 1 from J; bases not matched to a gene: 2. The CDR3 is made up of 14 amino acids. Per the germline V gene, CDR1 is GTSNPN and CDR2 is SVGIG (reference sequence).

The V and J genes are TRBV6-6 and TRBJ2-5, with no clear D. CDR1 MNHNY and CDR2 SVGAGI come from the germline V gene (reference sequence). V was cut by 1 base and J by 5 bases, with 8 bases left in between. The CDR3 runs to 13 residues. The CDR3 DNA is TGTGCCAGCAGTTACTTGGGATCGGAGACCCAGTACTTC. This codes for CASSYLGSETQYF.

The chain is built from TRBV5-6 and TRBJ1-2, with TRBD1 matching over 7 bases. Per germline, CDR1 SGHDT and CDR2 YYEEEE. This CDR3 is 13 amino acids long. The J segment lost 2 bases and the V segment lost 4 bases, leaving 2 bases of the junction unmatched. This CDR3 is CASSGQENYGYTF. The CDR3 DNA follows: TGTGCCAGCAGCGGACAGGAGAACTATGGCTACACCTTC.

This clone was picked up one time. The chain joins TRBV5-8 to TRBJ2-4; D may be TRBD2 (5 bases). The germline gives CDR1 SGHTS, CDR2 YDEGEE. CDR3 length: 14 amino acids. The V gene lost 3 bases and the J gene lost 6 bases, with 13 bases spanning the gap. CDR3 DNA: TGTGCCAGCAGCTGGAGCCAACTAGGAAACATTCAGTACTTC. Translated, it gives CASSWSQLGNIQYF.

The rearrangement joins TRBV5-6 to TRBJ2-7; D is perhaps TRBD1 or TRBD2 (6 bases each). Trimming cost V 0 bases and J 3 bases, with 16 bases left between them. Germline V gene sequence: CDR1 SGHDT, CDR2 YYEEEE. The CDR3 totals 16 residues. CDR3 nucleotides: TGTGCCAGCAGCTTGGAAGGGGGGAGGTCCTTCTACGAGCAGTACTTC. Its protein is CASSLEGGRSFYEQYF.

The J gene is TRBJ1-2, the V gene TRBV4-1; TRBD1 matches 7 bases. Germline trimming cut 3 bases from V and 3 bases from J; bases unmatched to any gene: 7. The CDR3 totals 15 residues. CDR1 is MGHRA, CDR2 YSYEKL, per germline. CDR3 residues: CASSQVQGYYYGYTF. The CDR3 DNA sequence: TGCGCCAGCAGCCAGGTACAGGGGTACTACTATGGCTACACCTTC.

This clone was counted a few times. The chain couples TRBV4-3 to TRBJ1-2; D unresolved. Looked up from germline, CDR1 is LGHNA and CDR2 is YSLEER. This CDR3 region has 14 residues. Trimming left V 4 bases short and J 6 bases short, with 15 bases between. The CDR3 loop reads CASSPDRWGNGYTF. As DNA, the CDR3 is TGCGCCAGCAGCCCGGACCGGTGGGGTAATGGCTACACCTTC.

V and J are TRBV2 and TRBJ2-5, with D possibly being TRBD2 (5 bases). The J call is uncertain, as TRBJ2-7 better fits the DNA end. Germline CDR1 reads SNHLY; CDR2 reads FYNNEI. The CDR3 consists of 16 residues. In DNA, the CDR3 is TGTGCCAGCAGTGAACCTAGGCGCCGGGGTGGGTACGAGCAGTACTTC. Translating it yields CASSEPRRRGGYEQYF.